This T cell receptor (beta chain) was sequenced in a study of blood T cell repertoires in COVID-19. Generated by immunoSEQ multiplex PCR, the TCRdb table keeps only in-frame clones and is missing some. The table has some 180,000 clones, over 70% seen once. CDR3 length: 14 amino acids. CDR1 and CDR2 (germline): LGHDT, YNNKEL (reference sequence). Between the trimmed V and J ends, which lost 4 bases and 3 bases, there was a span of 13 bases. This chain links TRBV3-1 (or the pseudogene TRBV3-2) with TRBJ2-7; maybe TRBD2 (5 bases). The sequence derives from a woman in her 40s with COVID-19, enrolled during active disease. The sequenced sample was peripheral blood. CDR3 in amino acids: CASSLQTTYYEQYF. The CDR3 DNA sequence: TGTGCCAGCAGCCTACAGACTACCTACTACGAGCAGTACTTC.